This TCR beta chain was obtained from a study of CD8+CD57+ T cells in acquired aplastic anemia. At the level of the study: Sorted CD4+ and CD8+ cells gave a mean 3.2 ug DNA, range roughly 0.2 to 27.4 ug.

Profiling of TCR beta VDJ combinations and CDR3 sequences used genomic DNA as template. TCRdb reprocessed the reads with MiXCR, giving one entry per CDR3 protein. This sample has 95,000 to 150,000 distinct CDR3 sequences, with about 40% found just once. V was clipped by 6 bases and J by 4 bases; unmatched bases: 10. In germline, CDR1 is MNHNS, CDR2 SASEGT. The CDR3 sequence is 16 residues long. The patients chosen for sequencing had shown expansion of CD8+CD57+ cells (detected by flow cytometry). The material sequenced was sorted CD4+, CD8+, or CD8+CD57+ T cells (not recorded which) from PBMCs. V gene TRBV6-1 combines with J gene TRBJ1-1, with 11 bases aligning to TRBD1. The clonotype comes from a human donor with aplastic anemia. The CDR3 protein is CASRPRDRGSGTEAFF. CDR3 DNA sequence: TGTGCCAGCAGGCCCCGGGACAGGGGGTCGGGCACTGAAGCTTTCTTT.